The T cell receptor beta chain under discussion was sequenced for a study of T cell responses to AZD1222 COVID-19 vaccine. TCRdb keeps only in-frame clones here, not all; method: immunoSEQ multiplex PCR. The table records tens of thousands of clones, more than 75% of them present only once. The length of the CDR3 is 13 residues. The germline V gene has CDR1 MNHEY and CDR2 SMNVEV (reference sequence). The junction had 10 bases not matched to a gene; V was cut back by 4 bases and J by 11 bases. The receptor was derived from an adult who received the AZD1222 COVID-19 vaccine. The sequencing here drew on peripheral blood, taken 28 days after the second AZD1222 dose. The chain recombines TRBV27 with TRBJ1-1; 7 bases are shared with TRBD1. The CDR3 sequence is CASSSTRQGAAFF. The CDR3 DNA reads TGTGCCAGCAGTTCAACCCGACAGGGAGCTGCTTTCTTT.